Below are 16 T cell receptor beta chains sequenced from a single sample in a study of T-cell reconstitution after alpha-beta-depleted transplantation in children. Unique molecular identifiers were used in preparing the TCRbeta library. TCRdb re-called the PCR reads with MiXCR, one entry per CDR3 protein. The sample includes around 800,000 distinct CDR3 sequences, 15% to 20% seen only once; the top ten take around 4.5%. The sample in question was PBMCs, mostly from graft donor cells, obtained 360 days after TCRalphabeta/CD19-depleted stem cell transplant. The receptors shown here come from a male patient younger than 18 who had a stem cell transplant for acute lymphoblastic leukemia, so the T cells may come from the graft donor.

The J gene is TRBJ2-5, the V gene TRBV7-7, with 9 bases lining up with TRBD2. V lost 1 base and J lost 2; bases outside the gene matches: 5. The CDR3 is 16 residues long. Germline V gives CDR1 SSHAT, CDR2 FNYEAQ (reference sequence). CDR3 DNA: TGTGCCAGCAGCTTAGGCGGGACTAGCATTCAAGAGACCCAGTACTTC. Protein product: CASSLGGTSIQETQYF.

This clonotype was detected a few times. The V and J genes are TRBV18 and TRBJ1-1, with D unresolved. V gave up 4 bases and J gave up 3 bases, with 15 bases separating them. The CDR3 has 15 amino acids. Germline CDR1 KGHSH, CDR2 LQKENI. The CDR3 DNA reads TGTGCCAGCTCACTTTCCCTTACCCGGGACACTGAAGCTTTCTTT. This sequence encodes CASSLSLTRDTEAFF.

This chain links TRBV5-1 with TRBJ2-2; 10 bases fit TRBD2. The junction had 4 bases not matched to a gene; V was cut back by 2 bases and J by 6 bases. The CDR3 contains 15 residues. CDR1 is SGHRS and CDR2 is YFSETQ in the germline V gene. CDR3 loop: CASSLGLAAPGELFF. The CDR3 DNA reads TGCGCCAGCAGCTTAGGACTAGCGGCTCCCGGGGAGCTGTTTTTT. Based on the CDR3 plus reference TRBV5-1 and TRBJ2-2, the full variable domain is KAGVTQTPRYLIKTRGQQVTLSCSPISGHRSVSWYQQTPGQGLQFLFEYFSETQRNKGNFPGRFSGRQFSNSRSEMNVSTLELGDSALYLCASSLGLAAPGELFFGEGSRLTVL.

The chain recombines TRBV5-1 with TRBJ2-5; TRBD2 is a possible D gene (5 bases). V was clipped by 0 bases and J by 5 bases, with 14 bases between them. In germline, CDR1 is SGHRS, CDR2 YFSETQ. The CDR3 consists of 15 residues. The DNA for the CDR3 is TGCGCCAGCAGCTTGGGAGGGCCTGAAGGGGAGACCCAGTACTTC. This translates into CASSLGGPEGETQYF.

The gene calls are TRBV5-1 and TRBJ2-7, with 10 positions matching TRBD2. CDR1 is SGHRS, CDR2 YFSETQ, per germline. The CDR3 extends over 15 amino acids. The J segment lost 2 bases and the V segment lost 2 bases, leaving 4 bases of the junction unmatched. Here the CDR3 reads CASSFGLAAAYEQYF. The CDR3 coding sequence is TGCGCCAGCAGCTTTGGACTAGCGGCTGCCTACGAGCAGTACTTC.

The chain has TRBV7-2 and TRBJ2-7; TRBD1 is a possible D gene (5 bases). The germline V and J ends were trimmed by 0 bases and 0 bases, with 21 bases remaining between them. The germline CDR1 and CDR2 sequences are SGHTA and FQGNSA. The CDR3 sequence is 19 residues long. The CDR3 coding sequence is TGTGCCAGCAGCTTAGCCGGCGAAACAGGAACCCTTTTCTCCTACGAGCAGTACTTC. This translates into CASSLAGETGTLFSYEQYF.

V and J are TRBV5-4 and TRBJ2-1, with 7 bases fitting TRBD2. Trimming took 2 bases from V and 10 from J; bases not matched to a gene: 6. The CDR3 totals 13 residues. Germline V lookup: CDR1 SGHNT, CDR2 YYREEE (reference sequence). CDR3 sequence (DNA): TGTGCCAGCAGCTTAGGCCACGGGAGGGAGCAGTTCTTC. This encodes CASSLGHGREQFF.

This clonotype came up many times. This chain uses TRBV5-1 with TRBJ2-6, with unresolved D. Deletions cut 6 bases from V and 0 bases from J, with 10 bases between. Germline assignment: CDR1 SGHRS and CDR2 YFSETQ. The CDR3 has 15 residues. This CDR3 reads CASTLQISGANVLTF. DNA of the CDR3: TGCGCCAGCACATTACAGATCTCTGGGGCCAACGTCCTGACTTTC.

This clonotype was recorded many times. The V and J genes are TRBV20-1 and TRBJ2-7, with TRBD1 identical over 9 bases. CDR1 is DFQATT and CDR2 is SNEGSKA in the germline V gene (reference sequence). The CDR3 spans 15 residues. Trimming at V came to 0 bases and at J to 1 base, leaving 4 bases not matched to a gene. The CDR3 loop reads CSARDVGQGSYEQYF. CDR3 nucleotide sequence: TGCAGTGCTAGAGATGTGGGACAGGGATCCTACGAGCAGTACTTC.

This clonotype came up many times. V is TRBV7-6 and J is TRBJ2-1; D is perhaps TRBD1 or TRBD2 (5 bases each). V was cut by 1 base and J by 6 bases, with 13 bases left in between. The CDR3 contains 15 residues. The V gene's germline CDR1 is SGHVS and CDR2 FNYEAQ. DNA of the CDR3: TGTGCCAGCAGCTTAGTTCCGGGACCACCCAATGAGCAGTTCTTC. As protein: CASSLVPGPPNEQFF.

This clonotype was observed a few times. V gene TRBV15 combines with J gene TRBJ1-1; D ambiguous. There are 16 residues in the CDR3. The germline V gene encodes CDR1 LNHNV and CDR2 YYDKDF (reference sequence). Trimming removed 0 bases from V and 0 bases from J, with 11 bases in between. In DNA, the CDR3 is TGTGCCACCAGCAGAGATCAAGTAGAACTGAACACTGAAGCTTTCTTT. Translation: CATSRDQVELNTEAFF. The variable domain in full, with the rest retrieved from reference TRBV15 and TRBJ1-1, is DAMVIQNPRYQVTQFGKPVTLSCSQTLNHNVMYWYQQKSSQAPKLLFHYYDKDFNNEADTPDNFQSRRPNTSFCFLDIRSPGLGDTAMYLCATSRDQVELNTEAFFGQGTRLTVV.

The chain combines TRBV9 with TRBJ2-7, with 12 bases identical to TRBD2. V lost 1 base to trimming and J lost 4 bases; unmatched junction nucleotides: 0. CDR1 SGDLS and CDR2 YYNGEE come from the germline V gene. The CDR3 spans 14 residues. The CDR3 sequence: CASSVLAGGYEQYF. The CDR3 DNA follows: TGTGCCAGCAGCGTACTAGCGGGAGGGTACGAGCAGTACTTC.

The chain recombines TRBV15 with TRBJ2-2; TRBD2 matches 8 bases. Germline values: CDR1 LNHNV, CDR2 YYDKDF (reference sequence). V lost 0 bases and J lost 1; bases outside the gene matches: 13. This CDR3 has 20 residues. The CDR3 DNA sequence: TGTGCCACCAGCAGAGAGGGACTAGGAGTTCCAGAAGGGAACACCGGGGAGCTGTTTTTT. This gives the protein CATSREGLGVPEGNTGELFF.

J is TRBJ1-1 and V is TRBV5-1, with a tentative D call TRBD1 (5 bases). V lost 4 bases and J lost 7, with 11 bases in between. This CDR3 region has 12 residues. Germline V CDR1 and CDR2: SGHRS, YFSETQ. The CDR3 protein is CASSRDGNEAFF. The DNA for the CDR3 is TGCGCCAGCAGCCGGGACGGTAATGAAGCTTTCTTT.

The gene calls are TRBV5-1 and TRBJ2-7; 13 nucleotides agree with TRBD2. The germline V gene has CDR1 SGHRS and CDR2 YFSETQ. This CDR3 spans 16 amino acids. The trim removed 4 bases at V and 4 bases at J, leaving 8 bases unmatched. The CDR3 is CASSPGLAGEMYEQYF. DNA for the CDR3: TGCGCCAGCAGCCCTGGACTAGCGGGAGAAATGTACGAGCAGTACTTC.

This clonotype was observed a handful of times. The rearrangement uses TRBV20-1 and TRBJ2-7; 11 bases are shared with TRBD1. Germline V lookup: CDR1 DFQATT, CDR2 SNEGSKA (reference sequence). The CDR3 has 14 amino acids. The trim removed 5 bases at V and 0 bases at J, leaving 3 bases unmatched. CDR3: CSAGQGADSYEQYF. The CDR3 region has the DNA TGCAGTGCTGGACAGGGGGCCGACTCCTACGAGCAGTACTTC.